This T cell receptor beta chain came from a study of blood T cell repertoires in COVID-19. As processed by the authors: Researchers report that nucleated cell counts were estimated from reference gene primer amplification. The method was immunoSEQ multiplex PCR; TCRdb's version includes in-frame clones alone and lacks a portion of them. From that table come the V and J calls and clone size; the DNA was used to work out D and trimming. The sample holds 95,000 to 150,000 clones; 79% are singletons and the top ten take around 37%. What was sequenced was peripheral blood. The source is a man aged 40-50 years with active or convalescent COVID-19.

In DNA form, the CDR3 reads TGCGCCAGCAGCCCTGGACAGGCCTCTGAGACCCAGTACTTC. Translation gives CASSPGQASETQYF. This chain joins TRBV5-1 and TRBJ2-5; 7 bases are a match to TRBD1. The CDR3 runs to 14 residues. Germline V gene sequence: CDR1 SGHRS, CDR2 YFSETQ. The V and J ends lost 4 bases and 5 bases, in that order; junction bases with no gene match: 8.